These 14 T cell receptor beta chains were all obtained from the same sample, sequenced in a study of CD8+ T cells in alopecia areata. Once RNA had been extracted, it was reverse transcribed into cDNA to act as the sequencing template. Clones were sequenced by immunoSEQ multiplex PCR, and TCRdb holds only the in-frame ones, with some missing. The repertoire includes approximately 91,000 clones, 35% to 50% of them detected once, and around 0.8% sits in the top ten. What was sequenced was CD4+ T cells sorted from blood. Receptor source: a human donor with alopecia areata.

The chain links TRBV19 to TRBJ2-4; maybe TRBD2 (6 bases). CDR3 length: 13 residues. The germline V gene encodes CDR1 LNHDA and CDR2 SQIVND (reference sequence). V gave up 6 bases and J gave up 8 bases, with 14 bases separating them. The CDR3 loop reads CASSPGGTDIQYF. In DNA form, the CDR3 reads TGTGCCAGTAGCCCCGGGGGTACGGACATTCAGTACTTC.

The gene calls are TRBV5-1 and TRBJ2-2, with D possibly TRBD2 on 5 matching bases. Between the trimmed V and J ends, which lost 3 bases and 6 bases, there was a span of 12 bases. CDR3 length: 14 amino acids. Germline V gene lookup returns CDR1 SGHRS and CDR2 YFSETQ. The DNA for the CDR3 is TGCGCCAGCAGCTATACTTCTAGCCCCGGGGAGCTGTTTTTT. It translates to CASSYTSSPGELFF. Using reference TRBV5-1 and TRBJ2-2 for the parts outside the CDR3, the full variable domain is KAGVTQTPRYLIKTRGQQVTLSCSPISGHRSVSWYQQTPGQGLQFLFEYFSETQRNKGNFPGRFSGRQFSNSRSEMNVSTLELGDSALYLCASSYTSSPGELFFGEGSRLTVL.

This sequence joins TRBV30 and TRBJ1-1, with D unresolved. Per germline, CDR1 GTSNPN and CDR2 SVGIG (reference sequence). Trimming pared 1 base from V and 4 bases from J, leaving 10 bases between. The CDR3 is 13 amino acids. The CDR3 loop is CAWSETPGTEAFF. The CDR3 coding sequence is TGTGCCTGGAGTGAGACTCCGGGCACTGAAGCTTTCTTT.

The chain couples TRBV28 to TRBJ2-5; TRBD2 matches at 8 bases. V shed 7 bases and J 2 bases; nucleotides not matched to a gene: 3. Germline V gene lookup returns CDR1 MDHEN and CDR2 SYDVKM. The CDR3 consists of 13 residues. The chain's CDR3 is CASTGGGQETQYF. In DNA, the CDR3 is TGTGCCAGCACCGGCGGGGGGCAAGAGACCCAGTACTTC.

The chain carries TRBV5-8 and TRBJ2-1; weak D call: TRBD2 (6 bases). Between the trimmed V and J ends, which lost 0 bases and 8 bases, there was a span of 15 bases. Germline V lookup: CDR1 SGHTS, CDR2 YDEGEE. This CDR3 region has 15 residues. In DNA form, the CDR3 reads TGTGCCAGCAGCTTGGGTGGCGGGGCTTTCCATGAGCAGTTCTTC. This translates into CASSLGGGAFHEQFF. The full variable domain, with the rest looked up from reference TRBV5-8 and TRBJ2-1, is EAGVTQSPTHLIKTRGQQATLRCSPISGHTSVYWYQQALGLGLQFLLWYDEGEERNRGNFPPRFSGRQFPNYSSELNVNALELEDSALYLCASSLGGGAFHEQFFGPGTRLTVL.

This clone was counted between two and nine times. The chain links TRBV4-1 to TRBJ2-5; D ambiguous. V lost 0 bases, J lost 4 bases, and 9 bases lay in between. This CDR3 spans 14 amino acids. Germline lookup yields CDR1 MGHRA and CDR2 YSYEKL. CDR3 residues: CASSQDSRRETQYF. In DNA, the CDR3 is TGCGCCAGCAGCCAAGATAGCAGGAGAGAGACCCAGTACTTC.

On this clone itself: Other DNA sequences in the sample encode the same CDR3. V and J are TRBV29-1 and TRBJ1-1; the match to TRBD1 covers 8 bases. The CDR3 is 13 residues long. J was trimmed by 5 bases and V by 7 bases; bases with no gene match: 9. The germline CDR1 and CDR2 sequences are SQVTM and ANQGSEA. In nucleotides, the CDR3 is TGCAGCGGCCAGACAGGGGAAGGAACTGAAGCTTTCTTT. It codes for CSGQTGEGTEAFF. The full variable domain, rest sourced from reference TRBV29-1 and TRBJ1-1, is SAVISQKPSRDICQRGTSLTIQCQVDSQVTMMFWYRQQPGQSLTLIATANQGSEATYESGFVIDKFPISRPNLTFSTLTVSNMSPEDSSIYLCSGQTGEGTEAFFGQGTRLTVV.

The gene calls are TRBV4-3 and TRBJ2-7, with D possibly called TRBD1 or TRBD2 (5 bases each). CDR3 length: 15 residues. V was pared by 0 bases and J by 4 bases, with 13 bases between. Per the germline V gene, CDR1 is LGHNA and CDR2 is YSLEER. This CDR3 reads CASSQDNDRGYEQYF. In DNA, the CDR3 is TGCGCCAGCAGCCAAGATAACGACAGAGGGTACGAGCAGTACTTC.

This clone was found a few times. The chain couples TRBV29-1 to TRBJ2-5; 10 nucleotides agree with TRBD1. With V trimmed by 7 bases and J by 4 bases, 6 bases remained unmatched. Germline V gives CDR1 SQVTM, CDR2 ANQGSEA. The CDR3 is 13 residues long. The CDR3 spells CSAQDRGGETQYF. The CDR3 DNA sequence: TGCAGCGCCCAGGACAGGGGGGGAGAGACCCAGTACTTC.

The chain uses TRBV2 and TRBJ2-3, with 8 bases that match TRBD1. There are 15 residues in the CDR3. Unmatched junction bases numbered 9, after V lost 6 bases and J lost 4 bases. Germline CDR1 SNHLY, CDR2 FYNNEI. The CDR3 sequence is CASRSDRGGPDTQYF. In nucleotides, the CDR3 is TGTGCCAGCAGGAGCGACAGGGGAGGTCCAGATACGCAGTATTTT.

This clone was picked up a small number of times. This CDR3 reads CAWRTGGAHEQYF. The CDR3 DNA is TGTGCCTGGAGAACAGGGGGCGCCCACGAGCAGTACTTC. J is TRBJ2-7 and V is TRBV30, with 9 bases that match TRBD1. CDR3 length: 13 residues. Trimming removed 3 bases from V and 5 bases from J; junction bases left unmatched: 5. Looked up from germline, CDR1 is GTSNPN and CDR2 is SVGIG (reference sequence).

This clone was counted only a few times. V gene TRBV29-1 combines with J gene TRBJ2-2; 13 bases map to TRBD2. V shed 7 bases, J shed 3 bases, and the junction held 5 bases outside the gene matches. The CDR3 runs to 15 residues. Germline CDR1 SQVTM, CDR2 ANQGSEA. CDR3 loop: CSAMGLAGHTGELFF. In DNA, the CDR3 is TGCAGCGCCATGGGACTAGCGGGGCACACCGGGGAGCTGTTTTTT.

The rearrangement joins TRBV29-1 to TRBJ2-7; D is unresolved. Per germline, CDR1 SQVTM and CDR2 ANQGSEA. This CDR3 has 12 amino acids. Trimming cost V 0 bases and J 4 bases, with 7 bases left between them. The CDR3 loop is CSVEDTHYEQYF. CDR3 nucleotides: TGCAGCGTTGAAGATACACATTACGAGCAGTACTTC.

The chain links TRBV4-1 to TRBJ2-1, with D perhaps TRBD2 (7 bases). CDR3 size: 17 residues. V lost 1 base, J lost 6 bases, and 19 bases lay in between. Germline V gene lookup returns CDR1 MGHRA and CDR2 YSYEKL. In nucleotides, the CDR3 is TGCGCCAGCAGCCAAGCCCCGGGGGGCTGGAATCGCAATGAGCAGTTCTTC. Translated: CASSQAPGGWNRNEQFF.